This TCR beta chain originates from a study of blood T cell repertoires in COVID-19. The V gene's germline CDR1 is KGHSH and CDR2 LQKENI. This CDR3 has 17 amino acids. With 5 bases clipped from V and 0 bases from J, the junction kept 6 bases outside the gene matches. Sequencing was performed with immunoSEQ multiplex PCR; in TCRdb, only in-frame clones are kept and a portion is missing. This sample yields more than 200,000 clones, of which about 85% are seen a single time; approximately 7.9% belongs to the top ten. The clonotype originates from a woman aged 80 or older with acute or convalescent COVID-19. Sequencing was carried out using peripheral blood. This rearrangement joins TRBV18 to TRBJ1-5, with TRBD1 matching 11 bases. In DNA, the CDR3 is TGTGCCAGCTCAACGGGACAGGGGGTATATAGCAATCAGCCCCAGCATTTT. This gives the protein CASSTGQGVYSNQPQHF. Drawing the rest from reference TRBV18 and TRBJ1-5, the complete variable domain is NAGVMQNPRHLVRRRGQEARLRCSPMKGHSHVYWYRQLPEEGLKFMVYLQKENIIDESGMPKERFSAEFPKEGPSILRIQQVVRGDSAAYFCASSTGQGVYSNQPQHFGDGTRLSIL.